The sequence of this T cell receptor (beta chain) was determined in a study of beta chain features in type 1 diabetes. Overall study results and limits: Shorter templates might be favored by PCR, and equally so in patients and in controls. Fewer insertions but more deletions were seen at VDJ junctions in type 1 diabetes patients.

This clone showed up just a few times. The target antigen is unknown. Expressed TCRB transcripts were sequenced after all isolated RNA was converted to cDNA. Libraries were prepared by immunoSEQ multiplex PCR; TCRdb keeps only in-frame clonotypes and omits some of them. The table includes some 220,000 clones, roughly a tenth detected once. The clonotype originates from a man in his late teens or twenties in good health. Sequencing was carried out using central memory CD4+ T cells from blood.

CDR3 amino acids: CASSPGQDSMKQFF. Here the CDR3 DNA reads TGTGCCAGCAGCCCGGGACAGGATTCAATGAAGCAGTTCTTC. This sequence joins TRBV5-4 and TRBJ2-1; 8 nucleotides align to TRBD1. The length of the CDR3 is 14 residues. The germline V gene has CDR1 SGHNT and CDR2 YYREEE (reference sequence). V was pared by 4 bases and J by 11 bases, with 11 bases of the junction left unmatched.